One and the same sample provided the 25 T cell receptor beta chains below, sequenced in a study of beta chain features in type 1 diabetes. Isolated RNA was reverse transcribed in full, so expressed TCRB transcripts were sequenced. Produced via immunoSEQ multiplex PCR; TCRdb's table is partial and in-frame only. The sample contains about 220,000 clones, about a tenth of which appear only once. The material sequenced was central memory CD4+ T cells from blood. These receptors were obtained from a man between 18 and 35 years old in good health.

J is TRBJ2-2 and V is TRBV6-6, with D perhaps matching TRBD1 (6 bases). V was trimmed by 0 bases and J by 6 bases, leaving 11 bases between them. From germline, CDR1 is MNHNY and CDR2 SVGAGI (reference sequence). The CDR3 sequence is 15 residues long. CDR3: CASSYSTGRSGELFF. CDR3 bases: TGTGCCAGCAGTTACTCCACAGGGCGTTCCGGGGAGCTGTTTTTT.

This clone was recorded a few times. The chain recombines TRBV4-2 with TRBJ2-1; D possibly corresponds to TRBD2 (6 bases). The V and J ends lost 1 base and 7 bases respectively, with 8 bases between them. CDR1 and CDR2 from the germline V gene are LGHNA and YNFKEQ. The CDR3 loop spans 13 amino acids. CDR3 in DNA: TGTGCCAGCAGCCAAGTCGCGGGAAATGAGCAGTTCTTC. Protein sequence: CASSQVAGNEQFF.

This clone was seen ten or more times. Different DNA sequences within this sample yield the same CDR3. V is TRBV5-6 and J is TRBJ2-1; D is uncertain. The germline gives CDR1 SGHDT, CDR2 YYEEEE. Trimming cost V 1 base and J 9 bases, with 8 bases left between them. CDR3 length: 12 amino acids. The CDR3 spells CASSLITGEQFF. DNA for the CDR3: TGTGCCAGCAGCTTGATTACGGGTGAGCAGTTCTTC.

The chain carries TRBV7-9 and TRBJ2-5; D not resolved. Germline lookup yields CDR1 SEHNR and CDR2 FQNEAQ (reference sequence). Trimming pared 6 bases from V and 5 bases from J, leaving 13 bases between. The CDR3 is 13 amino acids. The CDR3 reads CASSQPGRETQYF. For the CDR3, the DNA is TGTGCCAGCAGTCAACCCGGGCGGGAGACCCAGTACTTC.

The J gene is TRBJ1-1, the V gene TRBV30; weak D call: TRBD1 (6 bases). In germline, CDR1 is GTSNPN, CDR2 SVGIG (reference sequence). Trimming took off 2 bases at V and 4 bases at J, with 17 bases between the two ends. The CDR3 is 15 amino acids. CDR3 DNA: TGTGCCTGGAGTCACTCCCGGGCAGGGGCCACTGAAGCTTTCTTT. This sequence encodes CAWSHSRAGATEAFF.

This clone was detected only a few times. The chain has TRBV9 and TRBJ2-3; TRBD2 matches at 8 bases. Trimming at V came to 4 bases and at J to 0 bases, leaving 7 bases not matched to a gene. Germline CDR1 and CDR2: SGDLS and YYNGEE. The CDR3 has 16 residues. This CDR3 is CASSRGTSGSTDTQYF. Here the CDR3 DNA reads TGTGCCAGCAGCCGAGGAACTAGCGGTAGCACAGATACGCAGTATTTT.

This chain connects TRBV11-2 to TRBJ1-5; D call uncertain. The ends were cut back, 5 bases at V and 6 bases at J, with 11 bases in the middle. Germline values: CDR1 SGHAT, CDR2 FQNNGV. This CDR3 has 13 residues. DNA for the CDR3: TGTGCCAGCAGCCCCCAGTCTCCTCAGCCCCAGCATTTT. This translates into CASSPQSPQPQHF.

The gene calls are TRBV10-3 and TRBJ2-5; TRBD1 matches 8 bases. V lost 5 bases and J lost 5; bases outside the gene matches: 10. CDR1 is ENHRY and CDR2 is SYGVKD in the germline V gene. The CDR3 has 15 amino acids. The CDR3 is CAISRGQDHWETQYF. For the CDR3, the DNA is TGTGCCATCAGTCGGGGACAGGACCATTGGGAGACCCAGTACTTC.

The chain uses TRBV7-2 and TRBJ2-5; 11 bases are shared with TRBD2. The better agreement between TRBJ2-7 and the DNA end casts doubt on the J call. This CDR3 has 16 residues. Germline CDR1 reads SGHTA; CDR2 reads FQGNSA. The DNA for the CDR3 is TGTGCCAGCAGCGCTGTTAGCGGGAGGGCCGCCTACGAGCAGTACTTC. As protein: CASSAVSGRAAYEQYF.

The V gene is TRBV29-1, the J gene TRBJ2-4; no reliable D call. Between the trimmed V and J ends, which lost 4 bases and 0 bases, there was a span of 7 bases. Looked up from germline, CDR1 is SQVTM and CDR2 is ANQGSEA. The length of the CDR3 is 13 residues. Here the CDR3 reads CSVATVAKNIQYF. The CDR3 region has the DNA TGCAGCGTTGCCACGGTAGCCAAAAACATTCAGTACTTC. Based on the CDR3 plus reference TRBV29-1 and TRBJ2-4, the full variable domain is SAVISQKPSRDICQRGTSLTIQCQVDSQVTMMFWYRQQPGQSLTLIATANQGSEATYESGFVIDKFPISRPNLTFSTLTVSNMSPEDSSIYLCSVATVAKNIQYFGAGTRLSVL.

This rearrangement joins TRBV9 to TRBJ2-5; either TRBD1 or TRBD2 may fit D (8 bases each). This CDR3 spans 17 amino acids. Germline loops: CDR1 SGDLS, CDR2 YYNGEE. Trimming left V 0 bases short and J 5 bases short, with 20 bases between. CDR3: CASSVDTGGLGVETQYF. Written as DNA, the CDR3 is TGTGCCAGCAGCGTAGATACAGGGGGACTAGGAGTGGAGACCCAGTACTTC.

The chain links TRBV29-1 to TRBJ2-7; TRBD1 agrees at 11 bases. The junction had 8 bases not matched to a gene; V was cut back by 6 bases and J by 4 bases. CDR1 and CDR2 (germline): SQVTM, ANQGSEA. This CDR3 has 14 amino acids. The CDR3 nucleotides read TGCAGCGTGGCCCCCCGGGACAGGGGGTACGAGCAGTACTTC. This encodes CSVAPRDRGYEQYF.

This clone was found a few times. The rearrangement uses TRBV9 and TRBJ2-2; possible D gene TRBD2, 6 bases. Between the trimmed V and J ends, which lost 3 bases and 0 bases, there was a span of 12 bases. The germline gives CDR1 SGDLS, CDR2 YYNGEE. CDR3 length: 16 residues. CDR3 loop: CASSAWRETNTGELFF. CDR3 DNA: TGTGCCAGCAGCGCGTGGAGGGAAACGAACACCGGGGAGCTGTTTTTT.

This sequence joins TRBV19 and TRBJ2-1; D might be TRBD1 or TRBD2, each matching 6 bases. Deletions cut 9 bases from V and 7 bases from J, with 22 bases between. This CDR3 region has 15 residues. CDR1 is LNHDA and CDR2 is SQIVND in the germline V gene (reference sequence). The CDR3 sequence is CASKTTGFGGNEQFF. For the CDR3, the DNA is TGTGCCAGCAAGACAACAGGGTTCGGGGGTAATGAGCAGTTCTTC.

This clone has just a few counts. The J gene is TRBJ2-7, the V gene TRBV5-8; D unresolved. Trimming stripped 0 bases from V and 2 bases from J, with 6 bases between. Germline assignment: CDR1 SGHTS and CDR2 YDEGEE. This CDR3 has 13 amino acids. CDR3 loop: CASSLAGTYEQYF. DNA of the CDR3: TGTGCCAGCAGCTTGGCGGGCACCTACGAGCAGTACTTC.

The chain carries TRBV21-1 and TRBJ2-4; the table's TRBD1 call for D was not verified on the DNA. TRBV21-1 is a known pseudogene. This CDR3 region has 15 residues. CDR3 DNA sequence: TGTGCCAGCAGCAAAGATCGACAGGGAGAAAACATTCAGTACTTC. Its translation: CASSKDRQGENIQYF.

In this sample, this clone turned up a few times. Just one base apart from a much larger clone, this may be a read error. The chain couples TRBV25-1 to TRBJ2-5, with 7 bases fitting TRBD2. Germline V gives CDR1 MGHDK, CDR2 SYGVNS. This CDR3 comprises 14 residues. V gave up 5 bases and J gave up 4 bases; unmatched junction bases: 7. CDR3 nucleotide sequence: TGTGCCAGCAGTCGATCTGGCGGGAGAGAGACCCAGTACTTC. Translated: CASSRSGGRETQYF.

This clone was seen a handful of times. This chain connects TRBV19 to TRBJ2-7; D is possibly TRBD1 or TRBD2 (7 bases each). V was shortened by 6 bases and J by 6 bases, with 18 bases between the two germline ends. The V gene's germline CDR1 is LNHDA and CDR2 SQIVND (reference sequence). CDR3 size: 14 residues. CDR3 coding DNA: TGTGCCAGTAGCAGCGGGACAGCATTTGGCGAGCAGTACTTC. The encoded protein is CASSSGTAFGEQYF.

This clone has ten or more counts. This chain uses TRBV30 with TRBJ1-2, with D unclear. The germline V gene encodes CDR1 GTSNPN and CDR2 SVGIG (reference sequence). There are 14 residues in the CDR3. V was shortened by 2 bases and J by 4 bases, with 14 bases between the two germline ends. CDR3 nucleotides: TGTGCCTGGAGTAAGGACCGCTTTTCCTATGGCTACACCTTC. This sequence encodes CAWSKDRFSYGYTF.

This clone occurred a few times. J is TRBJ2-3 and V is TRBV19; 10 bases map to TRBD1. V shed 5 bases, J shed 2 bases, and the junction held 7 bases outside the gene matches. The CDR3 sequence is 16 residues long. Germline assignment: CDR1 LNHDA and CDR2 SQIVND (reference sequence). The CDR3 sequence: CASSSPDRGHTDTQYF. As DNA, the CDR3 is TGTGCCAGTAGTTCCCCCGACAGGGGGCACACAGATACGCAGTATTTT.

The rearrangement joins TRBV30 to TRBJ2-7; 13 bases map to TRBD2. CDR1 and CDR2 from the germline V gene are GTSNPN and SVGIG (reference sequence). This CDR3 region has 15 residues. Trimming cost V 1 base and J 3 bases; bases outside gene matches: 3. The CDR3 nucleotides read TGTGCCTGGAGTGCTACTAGCGGGAGGGGCTACGAGCAGTACTTC. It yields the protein CAWSATSGRGYEQYF. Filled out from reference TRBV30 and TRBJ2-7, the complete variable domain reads SQTIHQWPATLVQPVGSPLSLECTVEGTSNPNLYWYRQAAGRGLQLLFYSVGIGQISSEVPQNLSASRPQDRQFILSSKKLLLSDSGFYLCAWSATSGRGYEQYFGPGTRLTVT.

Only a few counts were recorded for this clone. CDR3: CASSLALGNTIYF. CDR3 DNA sequence: TGTGCCAGCAGCTTGGCGCTGGGAAACACCATATATTTT. The rearrangement links TRBV5-6 to TRBJ1-3; D is uncertain. Germline assignment: CDR1 SGHDT and CDR2 YYEEEE. The CDR3 has 13 residues. V lost 0 bases and J 4 bases, leaving 5 bases between the germline ends.

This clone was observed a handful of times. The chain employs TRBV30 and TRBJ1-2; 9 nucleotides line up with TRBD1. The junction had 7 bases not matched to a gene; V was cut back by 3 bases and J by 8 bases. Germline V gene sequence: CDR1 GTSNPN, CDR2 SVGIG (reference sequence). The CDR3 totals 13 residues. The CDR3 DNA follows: TGTGCCTGGAGAGCAGGACAGGGGCGAGGCTACACCTTC. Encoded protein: CAWRAGQGRGYTF.

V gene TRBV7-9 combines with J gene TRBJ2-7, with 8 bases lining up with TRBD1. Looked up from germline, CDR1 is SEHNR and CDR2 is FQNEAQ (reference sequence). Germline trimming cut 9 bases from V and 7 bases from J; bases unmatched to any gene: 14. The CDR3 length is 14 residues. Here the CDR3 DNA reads TGTGCCAGTAATACGGACAGGGATATAGGTGAGCAGTACTTC. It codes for CASNTDRDIGEQYF.

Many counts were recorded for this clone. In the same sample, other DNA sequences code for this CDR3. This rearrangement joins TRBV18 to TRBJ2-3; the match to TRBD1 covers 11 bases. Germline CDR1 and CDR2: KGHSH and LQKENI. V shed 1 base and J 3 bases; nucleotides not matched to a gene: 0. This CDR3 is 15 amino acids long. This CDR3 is CASSPRDRGTDTQYF. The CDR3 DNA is TGTGCCAGCTCACCACGGGACAGGGGGACAGATACGCAGTATTTT.